Sequencing of this T cell receptor (beta chain) was carried out in a study of tumor and adjacent non-tumor tissue in lung cancer. No cell sorting was done before RNA was extracted from the tissue. The normal lung tissue was taken more than 3 cm from the tumor edge. Concerning this clonotype: At one of its ends the junction is not consistent with the germline gene, which may arise from a read error.

TCRbeta libraries were built with three rounds of nested PCR, modified from ARM-PCR. TCRdb itself ran the multiplex PCR reads through MiXCR, one entry per CDR3 protein. Here the sample spans some 100,000 distinct CDR3 sequences, about 62% being singletons. The CDR3 is made up of 16 amino acids. Germline V gene sequence: CDR1 LGHNT, CDR2 FRNRAP. Sequenced input: distant non-tumor lung tissue. The rearrangement links TRBV12-5 to TRBJ2-1; 10 bases align to TRBD2. This receptor was taken from a man aged 30 to 45 with non-small cell lung cancer. For the CDR3, the DNA is TGTGCTAGCGGTTTGTTATTAGCGGGAGGCATTGATGAGCAGTTCTTC. This encodes CASGLLLAGGIDEQFF.